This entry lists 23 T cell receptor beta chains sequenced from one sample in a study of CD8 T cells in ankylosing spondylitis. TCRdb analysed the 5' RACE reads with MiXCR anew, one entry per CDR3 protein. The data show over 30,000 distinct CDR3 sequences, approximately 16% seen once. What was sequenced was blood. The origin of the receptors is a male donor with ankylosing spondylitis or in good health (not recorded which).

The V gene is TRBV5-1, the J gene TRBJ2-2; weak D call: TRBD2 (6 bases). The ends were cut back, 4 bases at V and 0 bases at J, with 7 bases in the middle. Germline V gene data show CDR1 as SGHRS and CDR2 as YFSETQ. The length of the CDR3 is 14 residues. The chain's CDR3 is CASSAGPNTGELFF. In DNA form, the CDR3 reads TGCGCCAGCAGCGCGGGACCGAACACCGGGGAGCTGTTTTTT.

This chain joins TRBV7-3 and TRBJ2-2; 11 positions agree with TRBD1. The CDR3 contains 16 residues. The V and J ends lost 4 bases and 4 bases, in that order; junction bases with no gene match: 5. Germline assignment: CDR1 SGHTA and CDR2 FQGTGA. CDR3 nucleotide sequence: TGTGCCAGCAGCTCTCCCGGGACAGGGGGCACCGGGGAGCTGTTTTTT. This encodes CASSSPGTGGTGELFF. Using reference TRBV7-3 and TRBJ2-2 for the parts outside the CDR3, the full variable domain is GAGVSQTPSNKVTEKGKYVELRCDPISGHTALYWYRQSLGQGPEFLIYFQGTGAADDSGLPNDRFFAVRPEGSVSTLKIQRTERGDSAVYLCASSSPGTGGTGELFFGEGSRLTVL.

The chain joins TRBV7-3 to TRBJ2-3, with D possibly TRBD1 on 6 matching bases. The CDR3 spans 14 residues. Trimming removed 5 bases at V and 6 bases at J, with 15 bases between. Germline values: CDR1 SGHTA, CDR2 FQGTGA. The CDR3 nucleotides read TGTGCCAGCAGCCCAAGGGGGTCCGCTGATACGCAGTATTTT. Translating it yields CASSPRGSADTQYF.

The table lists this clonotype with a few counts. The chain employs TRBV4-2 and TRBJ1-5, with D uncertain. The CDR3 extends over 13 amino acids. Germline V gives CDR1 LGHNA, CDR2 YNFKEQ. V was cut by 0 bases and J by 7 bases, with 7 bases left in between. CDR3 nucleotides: TGTGCCAGCAGCCAAGAGTTGGTGCAGCCCCAGCATTTT. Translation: CASSQELVQPQHF.

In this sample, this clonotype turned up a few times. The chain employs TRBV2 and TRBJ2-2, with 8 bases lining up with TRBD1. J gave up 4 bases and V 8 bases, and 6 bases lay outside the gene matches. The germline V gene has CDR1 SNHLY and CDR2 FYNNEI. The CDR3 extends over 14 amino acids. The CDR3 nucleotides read TGTGCCAGCGGGGACAGGTCTGGCACCGGGGAGCTGTTTTTT. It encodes CASGDRSGTGELFF.

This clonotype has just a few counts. The CDR3 nucleotides read TGTGCCAGCAGCGTAGTCGGTGGCCCCGGGGAGCTGTTTTTT. Protein sequence: CASSVVGGPGELFF. This sequence joins TRBV9 and TRBJ2-2; D remains unclear. Germline V gene sequence: CDR1 SGDLS, CDR2 YYNGEE. V was shortened by 0 bases and J by 6 bases, with 9 bases between the two germline ends. The CDR3 has 14 residues. The full variable domain, completed using reference TRBV9 and TRBJ2-2, is DSGVTQTPKHLITATGQRVTLRCSPRSGDLSVYWYQQSLDQGLQFLIQYYNGEERAKGNILERFSAQQFPDLHSELNLSSLELGDSALYFCASSVVGGPGELFFGEGSRLTVL.

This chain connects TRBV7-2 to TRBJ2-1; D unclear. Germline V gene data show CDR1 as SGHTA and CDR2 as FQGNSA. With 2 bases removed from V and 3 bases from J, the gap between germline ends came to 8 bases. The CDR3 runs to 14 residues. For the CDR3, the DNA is TGTGCCAGCAGCTTAAGTTATGACTACAATGAGCAGTTCTTC. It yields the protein CASSLSYDYNEQFF.

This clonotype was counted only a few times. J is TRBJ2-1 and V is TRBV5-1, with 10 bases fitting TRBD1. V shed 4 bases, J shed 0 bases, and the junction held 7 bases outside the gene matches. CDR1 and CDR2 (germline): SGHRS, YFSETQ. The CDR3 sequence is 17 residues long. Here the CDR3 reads CASSIQGQGRSYNEQFF. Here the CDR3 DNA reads TGCGCCAGCAGCATCCAGGGACAGGGGCGCTCCTACAATGAGCAGTTCTTC.

CDR3 sequence reads: CASSFRLTVNTEAFF. The CDR3 DNA follows: TGTGCCAGCAGTTTTAGATTGACAGTGAACACTGAAGCTTTCTTT. The rearrangement joins TRBV12-3 or TRBV12-4 to TRBJ1-1, with TRBD1 as a possible D gene (5 bases). Trimming cost V 3 bases and J 0 bases, with 11 bases left between them. The CDR3 length is 15 residues.

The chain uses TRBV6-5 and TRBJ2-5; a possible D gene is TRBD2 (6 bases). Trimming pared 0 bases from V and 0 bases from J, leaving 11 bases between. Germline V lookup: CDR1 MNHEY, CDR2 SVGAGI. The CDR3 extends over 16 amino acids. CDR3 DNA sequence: TGTGCCAGCAGTTACTCTAGTCTAGCGTACCAAGAGACCCAGTACTTC. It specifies CASSYSSLAYQETQYF.

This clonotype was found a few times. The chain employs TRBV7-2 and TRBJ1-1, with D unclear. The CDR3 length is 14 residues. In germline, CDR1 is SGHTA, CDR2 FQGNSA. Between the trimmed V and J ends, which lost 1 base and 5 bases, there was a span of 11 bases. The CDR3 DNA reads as TGTGCCAGCAGCTTAGATAGCCGAGCGACTGAAGCTTTCTTT. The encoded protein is CASSLDSRATEAFF. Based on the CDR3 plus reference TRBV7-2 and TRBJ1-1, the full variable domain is GAGVSQSPSNKVTEKGKDVELRCDPISGHTALYWYRQSLGQGLEFLIYFQGNSAPDKSGLPSDRFSAERTGGSVSTLTIQRTQQEDSAVYLCASSLDSRATEAFFGQGTRLTVV.

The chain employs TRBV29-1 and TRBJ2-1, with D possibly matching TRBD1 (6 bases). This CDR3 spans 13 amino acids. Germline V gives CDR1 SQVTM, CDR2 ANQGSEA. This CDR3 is CCASGQSYNEQFF. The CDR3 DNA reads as TGCTGCGCTTCAGGACAGTCCTACAATGAGCAGTTCTTC.

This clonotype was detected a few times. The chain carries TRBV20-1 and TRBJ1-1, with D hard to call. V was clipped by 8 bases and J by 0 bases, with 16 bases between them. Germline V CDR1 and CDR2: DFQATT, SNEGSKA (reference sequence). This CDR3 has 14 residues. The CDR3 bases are TGCAGTCCTCTAGATGCGGGCTTGAACACTGAAGCTTTCTTT. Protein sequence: CSPLDAGLNTEAFF.

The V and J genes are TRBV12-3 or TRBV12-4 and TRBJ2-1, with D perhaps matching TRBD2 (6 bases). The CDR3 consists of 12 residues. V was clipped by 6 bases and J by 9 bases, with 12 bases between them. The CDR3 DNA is TGTGCCAGCAGCCCGGACTATGGTGAGCAGTTCTTC. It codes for CASSPDYGEQFF.

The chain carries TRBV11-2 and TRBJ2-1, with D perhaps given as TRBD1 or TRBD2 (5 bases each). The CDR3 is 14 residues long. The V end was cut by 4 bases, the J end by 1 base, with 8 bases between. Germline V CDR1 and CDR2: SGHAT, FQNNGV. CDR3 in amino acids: CASSYGASYNEQFF. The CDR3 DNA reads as TGTGCCAGCAGCTACGGGGCTTCCTACAATGAGCAGTTCTTC.

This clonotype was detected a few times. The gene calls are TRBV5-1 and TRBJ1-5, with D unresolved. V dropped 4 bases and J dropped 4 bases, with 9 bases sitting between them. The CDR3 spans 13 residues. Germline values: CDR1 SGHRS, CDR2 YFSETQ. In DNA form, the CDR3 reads TGCGCCAGCAGCGTACGAGGGAATCAGCCCCAGCATTTT. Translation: CASSVRGNQPQHF.

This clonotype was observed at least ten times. CDR3 DNA sequence: TGCAGTGCCCGTACCGGGGAGAGCGGGTCGCTCGAGACCCAGTACTTC. Its protein product is CSARTGESGSLETQYF. The genes are TRBV20-1 and TRBJ2-5, with D possibly matching TRBD2 (6 bases). V shed 6 bases and J shed 5 bases, with 25 bases lying between them. In germline, CDR1 is DFQATT, CDR2 SNEGSKA (reference sequence). The length of the CDR3 is 16 residues.

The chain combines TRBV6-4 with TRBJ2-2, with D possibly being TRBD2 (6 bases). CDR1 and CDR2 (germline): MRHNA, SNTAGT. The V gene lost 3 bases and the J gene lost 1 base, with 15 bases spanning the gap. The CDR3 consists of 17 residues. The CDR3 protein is CASSEGLEGRNTGELFF. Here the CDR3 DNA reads TGTGCCAGCAGTGAAGGTCTGGAGGGCAGGAACACCGGGGAGCTGTTTTTT.

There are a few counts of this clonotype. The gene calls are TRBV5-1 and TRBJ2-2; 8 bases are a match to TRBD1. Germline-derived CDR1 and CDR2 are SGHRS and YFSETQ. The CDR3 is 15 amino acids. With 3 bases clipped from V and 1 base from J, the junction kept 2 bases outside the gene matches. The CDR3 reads CASSWTGMNTGELFF. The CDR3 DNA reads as TGCGCCAGCAGCTGGACAGGGATGAACACCGGGGAGCTGTTTTTT.

CDR3 region: CSARGLATSGADTQYF. The CDR3 DNA follows: TGCAGTGCTAGGGGACTAGCGACCTCAGGGGCAGATACGCAGTATTTT. The rearrangement joins TRBV20-1 to TRBJ2-3; the match to TRBD2 covers 10 bases. CDR1 DFQATT and CDR2 SNEGSKA come from the germline V gene (reference sequence). CDR3 length: 16 amino acids. V shed 3 bases, J shed 4 bases, and the junction held 10 bases outside the gene matches.

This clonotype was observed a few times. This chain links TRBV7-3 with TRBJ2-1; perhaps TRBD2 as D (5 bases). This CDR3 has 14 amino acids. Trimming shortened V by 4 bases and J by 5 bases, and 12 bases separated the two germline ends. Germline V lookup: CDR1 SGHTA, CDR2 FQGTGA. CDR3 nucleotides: TGTGCCAGCAGCTCCCCGGCCGGGAACAATGAGCAGTTCTTC. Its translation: CASSSPAGNNEQFF.

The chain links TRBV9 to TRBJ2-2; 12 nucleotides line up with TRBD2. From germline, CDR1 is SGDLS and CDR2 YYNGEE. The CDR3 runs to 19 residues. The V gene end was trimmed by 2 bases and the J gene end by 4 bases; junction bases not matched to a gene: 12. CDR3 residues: CASSVLASGRASGTGELFF. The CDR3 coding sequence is TGTGCCAGCAGCGTTCTGGCTAGCGGGAGGGCCTCGGGCACCGGGGAGCTGTTTTTT.

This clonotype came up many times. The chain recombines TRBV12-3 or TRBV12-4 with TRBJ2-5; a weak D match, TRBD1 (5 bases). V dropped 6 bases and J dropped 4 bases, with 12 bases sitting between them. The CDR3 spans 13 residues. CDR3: CASSPGWGETQYF. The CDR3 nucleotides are TGTGCCAGCAGCCCAGGGTGGGGAGAGACCCAGTACTTC.